The rows below give T cell receptor beta chains drawn from one sample of a study of blood T cell repertoires in COVID-19. The table came from immunoSEQ multiplex PCR; TCRdb's copy has only in-frame clones and leaves some out. The sample has 41,000 or so clones, nearly 90% seen once. The specimen was peripheral blood. The receptors originated from a man aged 55 to 69 with acute or convalescent COVID-19. Each CDR3 is given without its conserved first and last residue.

length | V | CDR3
12 | TRBV7-9 | ASSFSKGGSGYT
16 | TRBV3-1/TRBV3-2 | ASSQDIGSSRGNYGYT
11 | TRBV15 | ATTNVGGNGYT
12 | TRBV6-5 | ASRPRGSNEKLF
12 | TRBV5-8 | ASSVRDRGSGYT
15 | TRBV7-2 | ASSTPFSRASPYEQY
11 | TRBV7-2 | ASSDISGYEQY
17 | TRBV12-5 | ASGLVHRQGRTLNTEAF
13 | TRBV27 | ASSLSIVPGNEQF
13 | TRBV4-1 | ASSQGQGVTGELF
12 | TRBV5-4 | ASSNMRTVNTIY
16 | TRBV4-3 | ASSQEPEQIGAGNTIY
14 | TRBV6-2/TRBV6-3 | ASSYSLRTGDTEAF
12 | TRBV30 | ACNDPGGTDTQY
11 | TRBV5-1 | ASRVGANEKLF
13 | TRBV4-3 | ASSQVGAGEETQY
11 | TRBV6-6 | ASSYLADSPLH
13 | TRBV7-2 | ASSLAPTANYGYT
10 | TRBV19 | ASTTGSYGYT
11 | TRBV12-3/TRBV12-4 | ASSGTPNQPQH
11 | TRBV5-8 | ASSLTGFYGYT
12 | TRBV18 | ASSPRASLDEQY
12 | TRBV3-1/TRBV3-2 | ASSRAGRTDTQY
14 | TRBV7-2 | ASSSAGRRGQETQY
12 | TRBV5-4 | ASSLSGSSYGYT
14 | TRBV6-2/TRBV6-3 | ASSDQGKVVNTEAF
12 | TRBV7-2 | ASKEAGGAGGYT
12 | TRBV9 | ASSVGATNQPQH
11 | TRBV29-1 | SVESTAGLAAL
12 | TRBV7-8 | ASSLTGAYNEQF
14 | TRBV29-1 | SVEFMASGGMDEQF
14 | TRBV19 | ASSMTGIVGANVLT
13 | TRBV9 | ASSVGGAEYNEQF
13 | TRBV28 | ASSLSAGSGNTIY
11 | TRBV30 | AGAGQTNSPLH
12 | TRBV14 | ASSQDRVNTEAF
13 | TRBV12-2 | ASRQGGDSNQPQH
13 | TRBV27 | ASSLGLTDNEKLF
11 | TRBV19 | ASSNQRQETQY
14 | TRBV5-4 | ASSLRGSSYNSPLH
12 | TRBV19 | ASSIDNRDKGYT
11 | TRBV19 | ASSINGDYGYT
12 | TRBV24-1 | ATSDPGTEETQY
14 | TRBV5-1 | ASSSGGSARAGTQY
15 | TRBV4-1 | ASSQSPGGTSGNTIY
16 | TRBV27 | ASSLGRDRGRNIYEQY
14 | TRBV18 | ASSPGRGTAYGEQF
15 | TRBV4-3 | ASSQDPYSQGAQPQH
12 | TRBV3-1/TRBV3-2 | ASSQGSQARGYT
15 | TRBV4-1 | ASSQDFGGASNQPQH
13 | TRBV11-2 | ASSLDPRAGNTIY
13 | TRBV3-1/TRBV3-2 | ASSQGQVSNEKLF
13 | TRBV5-6 | ASSLVTGHNYGYT
14 | TRBV6-1 | ASSDVSGGFTDTQY
12 | TRBV7-2 | ASSDRDRSYEQY